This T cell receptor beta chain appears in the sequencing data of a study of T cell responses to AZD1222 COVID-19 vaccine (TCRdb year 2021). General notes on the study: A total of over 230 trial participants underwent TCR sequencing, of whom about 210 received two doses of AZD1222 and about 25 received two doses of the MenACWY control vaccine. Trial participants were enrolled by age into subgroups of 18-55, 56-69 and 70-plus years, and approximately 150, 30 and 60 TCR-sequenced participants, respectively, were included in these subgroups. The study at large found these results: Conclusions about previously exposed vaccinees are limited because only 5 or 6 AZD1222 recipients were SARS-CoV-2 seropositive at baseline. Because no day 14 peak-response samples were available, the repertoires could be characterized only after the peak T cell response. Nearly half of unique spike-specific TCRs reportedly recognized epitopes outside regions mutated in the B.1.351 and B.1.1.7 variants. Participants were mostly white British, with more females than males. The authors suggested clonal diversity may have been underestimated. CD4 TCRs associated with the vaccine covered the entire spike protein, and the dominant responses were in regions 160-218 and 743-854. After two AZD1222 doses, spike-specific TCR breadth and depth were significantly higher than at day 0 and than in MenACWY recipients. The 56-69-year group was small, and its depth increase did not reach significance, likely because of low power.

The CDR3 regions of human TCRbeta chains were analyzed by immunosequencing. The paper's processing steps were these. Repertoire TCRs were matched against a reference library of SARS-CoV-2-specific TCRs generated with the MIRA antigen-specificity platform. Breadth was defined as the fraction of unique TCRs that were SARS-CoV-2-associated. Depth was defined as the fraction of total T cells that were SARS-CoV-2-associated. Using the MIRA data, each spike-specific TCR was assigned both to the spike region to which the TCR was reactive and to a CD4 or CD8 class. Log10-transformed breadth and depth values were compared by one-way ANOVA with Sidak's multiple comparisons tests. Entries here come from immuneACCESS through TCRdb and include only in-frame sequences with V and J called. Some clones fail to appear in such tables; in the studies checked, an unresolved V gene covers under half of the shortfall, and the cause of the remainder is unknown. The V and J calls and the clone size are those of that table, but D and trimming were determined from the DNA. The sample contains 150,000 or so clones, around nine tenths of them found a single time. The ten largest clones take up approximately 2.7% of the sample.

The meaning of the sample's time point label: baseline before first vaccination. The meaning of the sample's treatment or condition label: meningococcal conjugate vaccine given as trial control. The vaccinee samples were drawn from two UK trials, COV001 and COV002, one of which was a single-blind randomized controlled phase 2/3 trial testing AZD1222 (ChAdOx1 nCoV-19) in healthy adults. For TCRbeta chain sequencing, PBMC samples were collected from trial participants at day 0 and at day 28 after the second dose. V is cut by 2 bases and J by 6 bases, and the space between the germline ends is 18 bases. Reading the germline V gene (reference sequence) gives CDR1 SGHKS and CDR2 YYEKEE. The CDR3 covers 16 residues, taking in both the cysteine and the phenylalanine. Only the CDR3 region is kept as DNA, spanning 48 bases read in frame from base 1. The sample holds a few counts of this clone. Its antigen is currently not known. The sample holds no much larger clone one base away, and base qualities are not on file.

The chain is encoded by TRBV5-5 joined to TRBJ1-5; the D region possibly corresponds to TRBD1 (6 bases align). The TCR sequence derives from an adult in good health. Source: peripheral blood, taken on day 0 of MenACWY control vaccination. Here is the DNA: TGTGCCAGCAGCTTTAGCGGGGGGGCCACGGGTCAGCCCCAGCATTTT. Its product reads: CASSFSGGATGQPQHF.